Shown below are 14 T cell receptor beta chains from a single sample sequenced in a study of PD-1 blockade in mismatch repair-deficient tumors. Libraries were prepared by immunoSEQ multiplex PCR; TCRdb keeps only in-frame clonotypes and omits some of them. The sample lists tens of thousands of clones; approximately 80% were seen once. Material: peripheral blood, obtained 2 weeks after starting pembrolizumab. The receptors here all came from an adult with mismatch repair-deficient cancer.

CDR3 nucleotides: TGTGCCAGCAGCTTATATACTAGCGCAAAAACCGGGGAGCTGTTTTTT. Amino acid sequence: CASSLYTSAKTGELFF. The J gene is TRBJ2-2, the V gene TRBV7-9; TRBD2 agrees at 7 bases. Germline V gives CDR1 SEHNR, CDR2 FQNEAQ (reference sequence). Trimming took 2 bases from V and 5 from J; bases not matched to a gene: 8. CDR3 size: 16 residues.

This sequence joins TRBV13 and TRBJ2-1; the D gene is possibly TRBD2 (6 bases). CDR3 size: 15 residues. Germline CDR1 is PRHDT and CDR2 is FYEKMQ (reference sequence). Between the trimmed V and J ends, which lost 2 bases and 6 bases, there was a span of 14 bases. The CDR3 coding sequence is TGTGCCAGCAGCTTACGGGTAGCGGCCATCAATGAGCAGTTCTTC. Translation gives CASSLRVAAINEQFF.

The CDR3 DNA is TGTGCCACCAGCAGCCACTCTGGAAACACCATATATTTT. Its translation: CATSSHSGNTIYF. This chain joins TRBV15 and TRBJ1-3; the D is unclear. The germline V gene encodes CDR1 LNHNV and CDR2 YYDKDF (reference sequence). This CDR3 contains 13 residues. Between the trimmed V and J ends, which lost 3 bases and 0 bases, there was a span of 3 bases.

The gene calls are TRBV27 and TRBJ1-5, with no clear D. V lost 10 bases and J lost 0, with 7 bases in between. CDR3 length equals 12 residues. The V gene's germline CDR1 is MNHEY and CDR2 SMNVEV (reference sequence). CDR3 bases: TGTGCCACCGGCAGTAGCAATCAGCCCCAGCATTTT. Translating it yields CATGSSNQPQHF.

V usage is TRBV2 and J usage is TRBJ2-1; 10 nucleotides align to TRBD2. V shed 6 bases and J 8 bases; nucleotides not matched to a gene: 10. In germline, CDR1 is SNHLY, CDR2 FYNNEI. The CDR3 extends over 15 amino acids. CDR3 bases: TGTGCCAGCAGATTAGGGGCTAGCGGGAGCGATGAGCAGTTCTTC. This encodes CASRLGASGSDEQFF.

This clone has just a few counts. The chain carries TRBV27 and TRBJ1-5; 8 nucleotides line up with TRBD1. The junction had 4 bases not matched to a gene; V was cut back by 6 bases and J by 6 bases. This CDR3 is 13 amino acids long. Germline-derived CDR1 and CDR2 are MNHEY and SMNVEV (reference sequence). The CDR3 loop reads CASRGQGGQPQHF. The CDR3 DNA reads as TGTGCCAGCAGAGGACAGGGCGGTCAGCCCCAGCATTTT.

CDR3 in DNA: TGTGCCAGCAGCTACACAGGTCAAGAGACCCAGTACTTC. This gives the protein CASSYTGQETQYF. The V gene is TRBV7-2, the J gene TRBJ2-5, with D possibly being TRBD1 (5 bases). CDR1 is SGHTA, CDR2 FQGNSA, per germline. With 4 bases removed from V and 2 bases from J, the gap between germline ends came to 8 bases. The CDR3 contains 13 residues.

Notes on this clone: At one boundary the junction diverges from the germline segment, which might be a read error. This chain links TRBV6-1 with TRBJ2-1, with 12 positions matching TRBD1. The CDR3 runs to 17 residues. Germline V CDR1 and CDR2: MNHNS, SASEGT. The CDR3 sequence: CASREAGTGGRGNEQFF. DNA for the CDR3: TGTGCCAGCAGGGAAGCCGGGACAGGGGGCCGGGGGAATGAGCAGTTCTTC.

In its sample, this clone was seen once. This chain links TRBV12-5 with TRBJ2-1; no reliable D call. Between the trimmed V and J ends, which lost 3 bases and 4 bases, there was a span of 1 base. The length of the CDR3 is 11 residues. Germline assignment: CDR1 LGHNT and CDR2 FRNRAP. The CDR3 loop is CASGFYNEQFF. CDR3 bases: TGTGCTAGTGGTTTTTACAATGAGCAGTTCTTC.

Only one count was recorded for this clone. The chain is built from TRBV7-2 and TRBJ1-3; D unresolved. The germline CDR1 and CDR2 sequences are SGHTA and FQGNSA. This CDR3 has 16 residues. Trimming removed 5 bases at V and 0 bases at J, with 14 bases between. The CDR3 protein is CASSPGPSSSGNTIYF. CDR3 DNA sequence: TGTGCCAGCAGCCCCGGGCCGTCGAGCTCTGGAAACACCATATATTTT. The full variable domain, rest sourced from reference TRBV7-2 and TRBJ1-3, is GAGVSQSPSNKVTEKGKDVELRCDPISGHTALYWYRQSLGQGLEFLIYFQGNSAPDKSGLPSDRFSAERTGGSVSTLTIQRTQQEDSAVYLCASSPGPSSSGNTIYFGEGSWLTVV.

This sequence joins TRBV5-1 and TRBJ2-4; TRBD2 is a possible D gene (6 bases). Trimming shortened V by 1 base and J by 0 bases, and 11 bases separated the two germline ends. This CDR3 has 16 residues. Germline lookup yields CDR1 SGHRS and CDR2 YFSETQ. DNA of the CDR3: TGCGCCAGCAGCTTGACAGCGGGCGTAGCCAAAAACATTCAGTACTTC. This gives the protein CASSLTAGVAKNIQYF. The complete variable domain, with remaining parts taken from reference TRBV5-1 and TRBJ2-4, reads KAGVTQTPRYLIKTRGQQVTLSCSPISGHRSVSWYQQTPGQGLQFLFEYFSETQRNKGNFPGRFSGRQFSNSRSEMNVSTLELGDSALYLCASSLTAGVAKNIQYFGAGTRLSVL.

This chain links TRBV18 with TRBJ1-5; D possibly corresponds to TRBD1 (5 bases). Germline V gene lookup returns CDR1 KGHSH and CDR2 LQKENI. The germline V and J ends were trimmed by 4 bases and 0 bases, with 19 bases remaining between them. The CDR3 extends over 18 amino acids. CDR3 in amino acids: CASSHWDGARDSNQPQHF. In nucleotides, the CDR3 is TGTGCCAGCTCACACTGGGACGGGGCGAGGGATAGCAATCAGCCCCAGCATTTT. Full variable domain (rest looked up from reference TRBV18 and TRBJ1-5): NAGVMQNPRHLVRRRGQEARLRCSPMKGHSHVYWYRQLPEEGLKFMVYLQKENIIDESGMPKERFSAEFPKEGPSILRIQQVVRGDSAAYFCASSHWDGARDSNQPQHFGDGTRLSIL.

By sample share, this clone is large (0.1 to 1%). The CDR3 sequence: CASSTNREFEQYF. The DNA for the CDR3 is TGTGCCAGCAGCACGAACAGGGAATTCGAGCAGTACTTC. The J gene is TRBJ2-7, the V gene TRBV5-4; maybe TRBD1 (6 bases). This CDR3 has 13 amino acids. Trimming left V 4 bases short and J 6 bases short, with 14 bases between. Germline V gene sequence: CDR1 SGHNT, CDR2 YYREEE (reference sequence).

The chain links TRBV7-8 to TRBJ1-1; D is unclear. The CDR3 contains 14 residues. Germline CDR1 is SGHVS and CDR2 is FQNEAQ. The V end lost 0 bases, the J end lost 5 bases, and 10 bases lay between the germline ends. In DNA, the CDR3 is TGTGCCAGCAGCTTAGCGAGGGTCGAAACTGAAGCTTTCTTT. This encodes CASSLARVETEAFF.